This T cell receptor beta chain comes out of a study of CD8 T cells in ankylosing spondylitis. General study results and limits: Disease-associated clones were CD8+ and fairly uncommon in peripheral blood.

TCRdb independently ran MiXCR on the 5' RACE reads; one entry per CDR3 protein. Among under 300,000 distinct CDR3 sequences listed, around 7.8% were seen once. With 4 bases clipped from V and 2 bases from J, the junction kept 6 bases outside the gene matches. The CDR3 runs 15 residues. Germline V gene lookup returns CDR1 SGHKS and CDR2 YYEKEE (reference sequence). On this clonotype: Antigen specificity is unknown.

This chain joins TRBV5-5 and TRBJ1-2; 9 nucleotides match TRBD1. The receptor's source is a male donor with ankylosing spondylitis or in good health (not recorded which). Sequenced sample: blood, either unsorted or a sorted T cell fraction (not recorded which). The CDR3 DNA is TGTGCCAGCAGCCCTAGGACAGGGGAGAACTATGGCTACACCTTC. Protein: CASSPRTGENYGYTF.